This TCR beta chain was sequenced during a study of T cell responses to AZD1222 COVID-19 vaccine. This clone was picked up a small number of times. Its antigen is not identified. The CDR3 is 18 residues long. The V gene's germline CDR1 is LNHNV and CDR2 YYDKDF (reference sequence). Unmatched junction bases numbered 3, after V lost 1 base and J lost 2 bases. The study's findings and limits: Clonal diversity was possibly underestimated; the donors were predominantly white British and more often female. The breadth and depth of Spike-specific TCRs increased once two AZD1222 doses had been given. Repertoires were obtained solely post-peak T cell response. Along spike, vaccine-associated CD4 TCRs were found throughout, with dominance at 160-218 and 743-854.

The data were produced by immunoSEQ multiplex PCR, yet TCRdb's version contains in-frame clones alone and is incomplete. The sample consists of under 130,000 clones, roughly 89% of them appearing once. The source was peripheral blood, collected 28 days after the second AZD1222 dose. This receptor was identified in an adult who received the AZD1222 COVID-19 vaccine. The rearrangement joins TRBV15 to TRBJ2-6, with TRBD2 identical over 12 bases. CDR3 residues: CATSRALAGGAGANVLTF. The CDR3 DNA sequence: TGTGCCACCAGCAGAGCCCTAGCGGGGGGGGCTGGGGCCAACGTCCTGACTTTC.